The 31 T cell receptor beta chains listed next were all sequenced from one sample in a study of cytomegalovirus exposure and HLA in healthy donors. Primers: 60 Vbeta forward and 13 Jbeta reverse. Produced via immunoSEQ multiplex PCR; TCRdb's table is partial and in-frame only. This table holds more than 150,000 clones, more than 70% found once. Sequenced sample: PBMCs. These receptors were taken from a boy aged 5-17 years in good health and CMV-seronegative.

The chain joins TRBV19 to TRBJ1-2; a possible D gene is TRBD1 (6 bases). The V end was cut by 7 bases, the J end by 8 bases, with 17 bases between. CDR1 LNHDA and CDR2 SQIVND come from the germline V gene (reference sequence). The CDR3 runs to 13 residues. In DNA form, the CDR3 reads TGTGCCAGTAACCCGGACAGCGCGTTCGGCTACACCTTC. This codes for CASNPDSAFGYTF.

The CDR3 here is CASRQSRNQPQHF. The CDR3 coding sequence is TGTGCCAGCAGACAAAGCAGGAATCAGCCCCAGCATTTT. The gene calls are TRBV2 and TRBJ1-5, with D uncertain. Trimming removed 6 bases from V and 4 bases from J, with 10 bases in between. This CDR3 comprises 13 residues. Germline CDR1 reads SNHLY; CDR2 reads FYNNEI.

The gene calls are TRBV5-3 and TRBJ2-2, with TRBD1 matching 11 bases. TRBV5-3 is an open reading frame, and its role is uncertain. The CDR3 totals 17 residues. V shed 0 bases and J 7 bases; nucleotides not matched to a gene: 8. In DNA, the CDR3 is TGTGCCAGAAGCTTGGGGACAGGGGGCAACTTAGGCGGGGAGCTGTTTTTT. Protein product: CARSLGTGGNLGGELFF.

V and J are TRBV5-1 and TRBJ1-4, with TRBD1 as a possible D gene (6 bases). Germline V lookup: CDR1 SGHRS, CDR2 YFSETQ. The CDR3 consists of 15 residues. V was pared by 5 bases and J by 5 bases, with 16 bases between. The CDR3 here is CASSLKGGGNEKLFF. CDR3 DNA sequence: TGCGCCAGCAGTCTGAAGGGGGGGGGCAATGAAAAACTGTTTTTT. The full variable domain, in which reference TRBV5-1 and TRBJ1-4 provide the parts outside the CDR3, is KAGVTQTPRYLIKTRGQQVTLSCSPISGHRSVSWYQQTPGQGLQFLFEYFSETQRNKGNFPGRFSGRQFSNSRSEMNVSTLELGDSALYLCASSLKGGGNEKLFFGSGTQLSVL.

The chain recombines TRBV29-1 with TRBJ2-7; TRBD1 agrees at 9 bases. V gave up 6 bases and J gave up 9 bases; unmatched junction bases: 18. Germline V CDR1 and CDR2: SQVTM, ANQGSEA. This CDR3 has 15 amino acids. CDR3 loop: CSVLGGTGRVLAQYF. The CDR3, as DNA: TGCAGCGTCTTGGGTGGGACAGGGAGGGTGTTGGCGCAGTACTTC.

The rearrangement uses TRBV2 and TRBJ2-3; the D gene is possibly TRBD2 (5 bases). V was pared by 2 bases and J by 2 bases, with 14 bases between. The germline CDR1 and CDR2 sequences are SNHLY and FYNNEI. The CDR3 totals 16 residues. The CDR3 loop is CASSEPGTFYTDTQYF. The CDR3 DNA reads TGTGCCAGCAGTGAACCGGGAACATTTTACACAGATACGCAGTATTTT. Drawing the rest from reference TRBV2 and TRBJ2-3, the complete variable domain is EPEVTQTPSHQVTQMGQEVILRCVPISNHLYFYWYRQILGQKVEFLVSFYNNEISEKSEIFDDQFSVERPDGSNFTLKIRSTKLEDSAMYFCASSEPGTFYTDTQYFGPGTRLTVL.

The chain employs TRBV2 and TRBJ2-7; D is possibly TRBD1 (5 bases). The V and J ends lost 7 bases and 4 bases respectively, with 17 bases between them. The CDR3 is made up of 14 amino acids. Per the germline V gene, CDR1 is SNHLY and CDR2 is FYNNEI. The CDR3 DNA is TGTGCCAGCATAGGTAGAACAGGCCAATACGAGCAGTACTTC. This codes for CASIGRTGQYEQYF.

The V gene is TRBV29-1, the J gene TRBJ1-1, with D perhaps matching TRBD1 (6 bases). The CDR3 covers 15 residues. CDR1 and CDR2 (germline): SQVTM, ANQGSEA. V lost 4 bases to trimming and J lost 3 bases, with 18 bases between them. The CDR3 loop is CSVGPLTGLYTEAFF. The CDR3 nucleotides are TGCAGCGTTGGTCCCCTTACAGGGCTTTACACTGAAGCTTTCTTT. The whole variable domain, remainder taken from reference TRBV29-1 and TRBJ1-1, is SAVISQKPSRDICQRGTSLTIQCQVDSQVTMMFWYRQQPGQSLTLIATANQGSEATYESGFVIDKFPISRPNLTFSTLTVSNMSPEDSSIYLCSVGPLTGLYTEAFFGQGTRLTVV.

The V call is TRBV5-4, the J call TRBJ1-5; D possibly corresponds to TRBD1 (5 bases). Trimming removed 4 bases at V and 7 bases at J, with 24 bases between. From germline, CDR1 is SGHNT and CDR2 YYREEE (reference sequence). The CDR3 extends over 17 amino acids. The CDR3 region has the DNA TGTGCCAGCAGCCCCGAGGGGAGGGCTCTTGGGGGACAGCCCCAGCATTTT. It translates to CASSPEGRALGGQPQHF. The whole variable domain, remainder taken from reference TRBV5-4 and TRBJ1-5, is ETGVTQSPTHLIKTRGQQVTLRCSSQSGHNTVSWYQQALGQGPQFIFQYYREEENGRGNFPPRFSGLQFPNYSSELNVNALELDDSALYLCASSPEGRALGGQPQHFGDGTRLSIL.

J is TRBJ2-3 and V is TRBV7-2; 8 bases align to TRBD2. After removal of 0 bases from V and 7 bases from J, the junction contained 15 bases not matched to a gene. Germline lookup yields CDR1 SGHTA and CDR2 FQGNSA. The CDR3 contains 18 residues. CDR3 bases: TGTGCCAGCAGCTTAGCGCTGGGCGGACTAGCCACTTTACATACGCAGTATTTT. It specifies CASSLALGGLATLHTQYF.

The V and J genes are TRBV5-1 and TRBJ2-6; possible D gene TRBD1, 6 bases. V shed 2 bases and J shed 2 bases, with 8 bases lying between them. Germline V gene sequence: CDR1 SGHRS, CDR2 YFSETQ. The CDR3 contains 15 residues. The CDR3 protein is CASSFTGTGANVLTF. CDR3 in DNA: TGCGCCAGCAGCTTTACAGGGACTGGGGCCAACGTCCTGACTTTC.

The chain employs TRBV6-6 and TRBJ1-2, with 7 bases matching TRBD1. Germline-derived CDR1 and CDR2 are MNHNY and SVGAGI (reference sequence). V dropped 2 bases and J dropped 3; count of bases not matched to a gene: 0. CDR3 length: 13 residues. CDR3 sequence reads: CASSYGTDYGYTF. Written as DNA, the CDR3 is TGTGCCAGCAGTTACGGGACAGACTATGGCTACACCTTC.

This sequence joins TRBV18 and TRBJ1-6, with TRBD1 matching over 8 bases. This CDR3 has 15 residues. The germline V gene has CDR1 KGHSH and CDR2 LQKENI. The J segment lost 7 bases and the V segment lost 2 bases, leaving 4 bases of the junction unmatched. This chain's CDR3 is CASSPTTGGNSPLHF. CDR3 coding DNA: TGTGCCAGCTCACCAACCACAGGGGGAAATTCACCCCTCCACTTT. The whole variable domain, filled in from reference TRBV18 and TRBJ1-6, reads NAGVMQNPRHLVRRRGQEARLRCSPMKGHSHVYWYRQLPEEGLKFMVYLQKENIIDESGMPKERFSAEFPKEGPSILRIQQVVRGDSAAYFCASSPTTGGNSPLHFGNGTRLTVT.

The V call is TRBV7-9, the J call TRBJ1-1; 9 nucleotides match TRBD1. The junction had 7 bases not matched to a gene; V was cut back by 5 bases and J by 3 bases. Germline CDR1 SEHNR, CDR2 FQNEAQ (reference sequence). The CDR3 length is 15 residues. CDR3 nucleotide sequence: TGTGCCAGCAGCCTACAGGGGGCAAAAGACACTGAAGCTTTCTTT. Amino acid sequence: CASSLQGAKDTEAFF.

The chain has TRBV29-1 and TRBJ2-3; the D gene is possibly TRBD2 (6 bases). Trimming shortened V by 8 bases and J by 0 bases, and 12 bases separated the two germline ends. The CDR3 extends over 13 amino acids. Germline V lookup: CDR1 SQVTM, CDR2 ANQGSEA. As DNA, the CDR3 is TGCAGCACCTCTAGCGAAAGCACAGATACGCAGTATTTT. It yields the protein CSTSSESTDTQYF.

The chain couples TRBV13 to TRBJ2-1; 7 bases map to TRBD2. This CDR3 is 13 amino acids long. V lost 8 bases and J lost 8; bases outside the gene matches: 9. Germline values: CDR1 PRHDT, CDR2 FYEKMQ (reference sequence). The CDR3 here is CASLERDRDEQFF. CDR3 in DNA: TGTGCCAGCCTGGAGCGGGACCGCGATGAGCAGTTCTTC. The full variable domain, completed using reference TRBV13 and TRBJ2-1, is AAGVIQSPRHLIKEKRETATLKCYPIPRHDTVYWYQQGPGQDPQFLISFYEKMQSDKGSIPDRFSAQQFSDYHSELNMSSLELGDSALYFCASLERDRDEQFFGPGTRLTVL.

This chain connects TRBV6-5 to TRBJ1-2; D unresolved. The CDR3 extends over 14 amino acids. The germline gives CDR1 MNHEY, CDR2 SVGAGI. V lost 2 bases and J lost 2, with 9 bases in between. CDR3 nucleotide sequence: TGTGCCAGCAGTTACCGGAGATTAAACTATGGCTACACCTTC. Its translation: CASSYRRLNYGYTF.

This chain links TRBV6-1 with TRBJ2-2; 10 nucleotides line up with TRBD1. Per the germline V gene, CDR1 is MNHNS and CDR2 is SASEGT. The CDR3 consists of 14 residues. Trimming at V came to 6 bases and at J to 5 bases, leaving 3 bases not matched to a gene. The CDR3 protein is CASRGQGETGELFF. The DNA for the CDR3 is TGTGCCAGCAGAGGACAGGGGGAGACCGGGGAGCTGTTTTTT.

The chain employs TRBV6-1 and TRBJ2-3, with TRBD1 identical over 7 bases. CDR1 MNHNS and CDR2 SASEGT come from the germline V gene. The CDR3 is made up of 14 amino acids. Trimming took 4 bases from V and 4 from J; bases not matched to a gene: 5. CDR3 in amino acids: CASSAGQTSDTQYF. The CDR3 bases are TGTGCCAGCAGTGCGGGACAGACATCAGATACGCAGTATTTT.

The V call is TRBV5-1, the J call TRBJ2-7, with 8 bases fitting TRBD1. J was trimmed by 2 bases and V by 5 bases; bases with no gene match: 12. The germline CDR1 and CDR2 sequences are SGHRS and YFSETQ. The CDR3 runs to 16 residues. CDR3 nucleotide sequence: TGCGCCAGCAGTTTTGCTCAGGACAGGGCTGCCTACGAGCAGTACTTC. Translation gives CASSFAQDRAAYEQYF.

The rearrangement joins TRBV19 to TRBJ1-2; D is uncertain. The CDR3 loop spans 16 amino acids. V lost 2 bases to trimming and J lost 0 bases, with 13 bases between them. Germline loops: CDR1 LNHDA, CDR2 SQIVND (reference sequence). Written as DNA, the CDR3 is TGTGCCAGTAGTATATCGGGCGGGCTAGCTAACTATGGCTACACCTTC. This sequence encodes CASSISGGLANYGYTF. Together with reference TRBV19 and TRBJ1-2, the CDR3 gives the full variable domain: DGGITQSPKYLFRKEGQNVTLSCEQNLNHDAMYWYRQDPGQGLRLIYYSQIVNDFQKGDIAEGYSVSREKKESFPLTVTSAQKNPTAFYLCASSISGGLANYGYTFGSGTRLTVV.

The CDR3, as DNA: TGTGCCAGCAAAAGCCCAAACACTGAAGCTTTCTTT. It codes for CASKSPNTEAFF. The chain combines TRBV2 with TRBJ1-1; no clear D gene. The CDR3 runs to 12 residues. V lost 7 bases, J lost 2 bases, and 8 bases lay in between. Germline CDR1 is SNHLY and CDR2 is FYNNEI.

The gene calls are TRBV23-1 and TRBJ1-1; D is perhaps TRBD1 (5 bases). TRBV23-1 counts as an open reading frame of uncertain function. V dropped 4 bases and J dropped 6 bases, with 15 bases sitting between them. The CDR3 sequence is 14 residues long. The DNA of the CDR3 is TGCGCCAGCAGTCGGCCCGGGGGAAGGTCTGAAGCTTTCTTT. It translates to CASSRPGGRSEAFF.

The chain uses TRBV7-6 and TRBJ1-1, with D possibly TRBD1 on 5 matching bases. Trimming stripped 7 bases from V and 2 bases from J, with 20 bases between. The CDR3 runs to 16 residues. The germline gives CDR1 SGHVS, CDR2 FNYEAQ. CDR3 sequence (DNA): TGTGCCAGCACCTCTAGGCCCGGGGGGAGTAACACTGAAGCTTTCTTT. Protein product: CASTSRPGGSNTEAFF.

The chain carries TRBV7-2 and TRBJ1-2; TRBD1 is a possible D gene (6 bases). CDR3 size: 15 residues. Germline V CDR1 and CDR2: SGHTA, FQGNSA. The germline V and J ends were trimmed by 5 bases and 0 bases, with 13 bases remaining between them. CDR3 coding DNA: TGTGCCAGCAGCCCAACGACAGGTACTAACTATGGCTACACCTTC. Amino acid sequence: CASSPTTGTNYGYTF.

The rearrangement links TRBV5-1 to TRBJ1-1; D remains unclear. Trimming cost V 1 base and J 4 bases, with 11 bases left between them. The germline CDR1 and CDR2 sequences are SGHRS and YFSETQ. This CDR3 comprises 14 residues. In DNA form, the CDR3 reads TGCGCCAGCAGCTTGTATTCTGTGAGCACTGAAGCTTTCTTT. Its translation is CASSLYSVSTEAFF.

The chain is built from TRBV13 and TRBJ1-1, with TRBD1 as a possible D gene (6 bases). V gave up 2 bases and J gave up 5 bases, with 9 bases separating them. The germline V gene encodes CDR1 PRHDT and CDR2 FYEKMQ (reference sequence). This CDR3 contains 13 residues. The CDR3 nucleotides read TGTGCCAGCAGCTTAACAGGGTTTACTGAAGCTTTCTTT. It is translated as CASSLTGFTEAFF.

The chain carries TRBV7-3 and TRBJ2-5, with 12 bases lining up with TRBD2. V lost 3 bases to trimming and J lost 3 bases; unmatched junction nucleotides: 11. The CDR3 runs 18 residues. Germline CDR1 and CDR2: SGHTA and FQGTGA. In nucleotides, the CDR3 is TGTGCCAGCAGCTTGACTAGCGGGAGTGGTATTAGGGAAGAGACCCAGTACTTC. Its translation: CASSLTSGSGIREETQYF. The complete variable domain, with remaining parts taken from reference TRBV7-3 and TRBJ2-5, reads GAGVSQTPSNKVTEKGKYVELRCDPISGHTALYWYRQSLGQGPEFLIYFQGTGAADDSGLPNDRFFAVRPEGSVSTLKIQRTERGDSAVYLCASSLTSGSGIREETQYFGPGTRLLVL.

The chain has TRBV7-8 and TRBJ2-7; TRBD1 might be the D (5 bases). V lost 5 bases and J lost 3, with 23 bases in between. There are 17 residues in the CDR3. Germline CDR1 is SGHVS and CDR2 is FQNEAQ. The CDR3 DNA follows: TGTGCCAGCAGCCACGGACACCTCAGGCTCAAGAACTACGAGCAGTACTTC. Protein sequence: CASSHGHLRLKNYEQYF.

The gene calls are TRBV27 and TRBJ2-3; possibly TRBD1 for D (5 bases). Trimming shortened V by 6 bases and J by 0 bases, and 16 bases separated the two germline ends. Looked up from germline, CDR1 is MNHEY and CDR2 is SMNVEV (reference sequence). The length of the CDR3 is 16 residues. CDR3 residues: CASRPSPAGSTDTQYF. The CDR3, as DNA: TGTGCCAGCAGACCTTCCCCGGCAGGGAGCACAGATACGCAGTATTTT.

V gene TRBV28 combines with J gene TRBJ1-5; unclear D gene. This CDR3 has 15 residues. Trimming shortened V by 1 base and J by 6 bases, and 13 bases separated the two germline ends. Looked up from germline, CDR1 is MDHEN and CDR2 is SYDVKM. CDR3 nucleotide sequence: TGTGCCAGCAGTTTATCTGGAGGGTTGGGTCAGCCCCAGCATTTT. Residues: CASSLSGGLGQPQHF.